The 8 T cell receptor beta chains below were found in one sample sequenced in a study of cytomegalovirus exposure and HLA in healthy donors. Use of 60 Vbeta and 13 Jbeta primers characterized the PCR. Repertoires were generated with immunoSEQ multiplex PCR, while TCRdb's copy carries only in-frame clones and drops some. The sample consists of around 170,000 clones, 76% of them appearing once. Sequencing input: PBMCs. The receptors originated from a woman aged 30 to 39 in good health and CMV-seropositive.

V gene TRBV18 combines with J gene TRBJ1-3; 7 nucleotides agree with TRBD1. V was clipped by 3 bases and J by 1 base; unmatched bases: 9. CDR1 and CDR2 (germline): KGHSH, LQKENI. CDR3 length: 17 amino acids. CDR3 residues: CASSPPGQRRSGNTIYF. The CDR3 DNA reads TGTGCCAGCTCACCTCCGGGACAGCGAAGATCTGGAAACACCATATATTTT.

The chain is built from TRBV7-2 and TRBJ2-5; 10 positions agree with TRBD2. The CDR3 length is 17 residues. CDR1 and CDR2 from the germline V gene are SGHTA and FQGNSA. The J segment lost 1 base and the V segment lost 2 bases, leaving 7 bases of the junction unmatched. The CDR3 sequence is CASSLRKTSGRQETQYF. As DNA, the CDR3 is TGTGCCAGCAGCTTACGAAAGACTAGCGGGCGCCAAGAGACCCAGTACTTC.

The chain joins TRBV6-5 to TRBJ1-2, with TRBD1 identical over 9 bases. The J segment lost 8 bases and the V segment lost 7 bases, leaving 8 bases of the junction unmatched. CDR3 size: 13 residues. Germline V lookup: CDR1 MNHEY, CDR2 SVGAGI. CDR3 in DNA: TGTGCCAGCACTTCGGACAGGGGACGAGGCTACACCTTC. Residues: CASTSDRGRGYTF.

V and J are TRBV16 and TRBJ1-1, with no clear D. CDR1 is KGHSY and CDR2 is FQNENV in the germline V gene. This CDR3 spans 15 amino acids. Trimming cost V 1 base and J 4 bases, with 13 bases left between them. The CDR3 DNA is TGTGCCAGCAGCCAATTGGATGGGAGTTCCACTGAAGCTTTCTTT. Translation gives CASSQLDGSSTEAFF.

There are a few counts of this clone. This chain links TRBV5-1 with TRBJ2-5; the match to TRBD2 covers 12 bases. Trimming at V came to 2 bases and at J to 7 bases, leaving 12 bases not matched to a gene. The CDR3 length is 17 residues. Germline CDR1 SGHRS, CDR2 YFSETQ. CDR3 nucleotide sequence: TGCGCCAGCAGCTTTTCTCTAGCGGGGGGGCGAAGCCCGACCCAGTACTTC. Its translation: CASSFSLAGGRSPTQYF.

This clone turned up a few times. The V and J genes are TRBV5-5 and TRBJ1-5, with a tentative D call TRBD1 (6 bases). The ends were cut back, 1 base at V and 1 base at J, with 12 bases in the middle. The germline V gene has CDR1 SGHKS and CDR2 YYEKEE (reference sequence). This CDR3 has 16 residues. The chain's CDR3 is CASSLTSTGSNQPQHF. The CDR3 DNA sequence: TGTGCCAGCAGCTTGACTTCTACAGGGAGCAATCAGCCCCAGCATTTT.

The V gene is TRBV19, the J gene TRBJ1-6; weak D call: TRBD1 (5 bases). The germline CDR1 and CDR2 sequences are LNHDA and SQIVND (reference sequence). CDR3 length: 12 amino acids. V was clipped by 1 base and J by 10 bases, with 5 bases between them. The CDR3 DNA reads TGTGCCAGTAGTATAGGGGGCTCACCCCTCCACTTT. Its translation: CASSIGGSPLHF.

There are a few counts of this clone. The chain is built from TRBV6-1 and TRBJ2-7; D gene uncertain. Deletions cut 6 bases from V and 3 bases from J, with 9 bases between. Germline V gene sequence: CDR1 MNHNS, CDR2 SASEGT. The CDR3 spans 12 residues. CDR3: CASSTTGYEQYF. CDR3 DNA: TGTGCCAGCAGCACGACTGGCTACGAGCAGTACTTC.